The following is a T cell receptor (beta chain) sequence with its context. After removal of 6 bases from V and 4 bases from J, the junction contained 3 bases not matched to a gene. The CDR3 consists of 13 residues. Germline V gives CDR1 SEHNR, CDR2 FQNEAQ (reference sequence). The data belong to a study of blood T cell repertoires in COVID-19. Assay: immunoSEQ multiplex PCR; the TCRdb copy retains only in-frame clones and omits some. This sample yields 66,000 or so clones, of which 80% are seen a single time; over 7.5% belongs to the top ten. The origin of this receptor is a human donor in a cohort sampled during active COVID-19. The sample comprised peripheral blood. The rearrangement uses TRBV7-9 and TRBJ1-2, with 9 bases lining up with TRBD1. CDR3: CASRPTGGYGYTF. In nucleotides, the CDR3 is TGTGCCAGCAGACCGACAGGGGGCTATGGCTACACCTTC.